One sample yielded the 27 T cell receptor beta chains listed below, sequenced in a study of tumor and adjacent non-tumor tissue in lung cancer. TCRbeta libraries were built with three rounds of nested PCR, modified from ARM-PCR. TCRdb itself ran the multiplex PCR reads through MiXCR, one entry per CDR3 protein. There are 85,000 or so distinct CDR3 sequences in the sample; roughly 77% occur only once, and 20% to 25% lies in the top ten. This sample's RNA came from whole unsorted tissue. The normal lung tissue was taken more than 3 cm from the tumor edge. The sample was distant non-tumor lung tissue. Receptors originate from a woman in her forties or fifties with non-small cell lung cancer.

This clonotype showed up just a few times. V gene TRBV2 combines with J gene TRBJ1-2; TRBD1 agrees at 11 bases. CDR1 and CDR2 (germline): SNHLY, FYNNEI. The CDR3 is 15 residues long. After removal of 4 bases from V and 7 bases from J, the junction contained 8 bases not matched to a gene. The CDR3 is CASSGDRGISSGYTF. CDR3 nucleotides: TGTGCCAGCAGTGGGGACAGGGGGATCTCGTCTGGCTACACCTTC.

Comment on this clonotype: Because it lacks the conserved phenylalanine or tryptophan at the end, this CDR3 is likely a read error. The chain links TRBV28 to TRBJ2-1, with TRBD2 matching over 13 bases. The CDR3 is made up of 19 amino acids. In germline, CDR1 is MDHEN, CDR2 SYDVKM. As DNA, the CDR3 is TGTGGATCCCGGGGCACTAGCGGGAGGGCCATCGATGGGGGGGATGAGCAGTTCTTA. Protein sequence: CGSRGTSGRAIDGGDEQFL.

At least ten counts were recorded for this clonotype. The V and J genes are TRBV10-3 and TRBJ1-3; 7 bases line up with TRBD1. Germline loops: CDR1 ENHRY, CDR2 SYGVKD. J lost 2 bases, V lost 0 bases, and 1 base had no gene match. This CDR3 comprises 15 residues. This chain's CDR3 is CAISESGTAGNTIYF. The CDR3 DNA reads as TGTGCCATCAGTGAGTCCGGGACAGCTGGAAACACCATATATTTT.

A note on this clonotype: The CDR3 does not close with the conserved phenylalanine or tryptophan, likely indicating a read error. V and J are TRBV6-5 and TRBJ2-2, with 7 bases lining up with TRBD1. The CDR3 is 15 residues long. CDR1 is MNHEY and CDR2 is SVGAGI in the germline V gene. The CDR3 spells CATSYFAGGTGELFI. The CDR3 DNA follows: TGTGCCACCAGTTACTTCGCAGGGGGAACCGGGGAGCTGTTTATT.

Comment on this clonotype: Lacking the conserved final phenylalanine or tryptophan, this CDR3 likely reflects a read error. This chain connects TRBV4-2 to TRBJ1-5; D unresolved. Germline loops: CDR1 LGHNA, CDR2 YNFKEQ. CDR3 length: 15 residues. CDR3 DNA: TGTGCCAGCAACCAAGACCGCACTAGCAATCAGCACCAGCATTGT. As protein: CASNQDRTSNQHQHC.

In regard to this clonotype: One junction end disagrees with the germline gene, perhaps due to a read error. The V gene is TRBV5-1, the J gene TRBJ1-3; D unresolved. CDR1 is SGHRS, CDR2 YFSETQ, per germline. The CDR3 totals 15 residues. CDR3: CASIPLGGGGNTIYF. CDR3 coding DNA: TGCGCCAGCATCCCGCTGGGAGGTGGTGGAAATACCATATATTTT.

Comments on this clonotype: One end of the junction varies from germline; a read error may be responsible. This chain connects TRBV4-1 to TRBJ1-4; D gene ambiguous. The CDR3 covers 15 residues. The V gene's germline CDR1 is MGHRA and CDR2 YSYEKL. The CDR3 DNA is TGTGTTAGCAGCCAAGATCAGGTGCTGAATGAAAAACTGTTTTTT. This codes for CVSSQDQVLNEKLFF.

Worth noting for this clonotype: The junction does not match germline at one end; this may be a read error. J is TRBJ2-1 and V is TRBV11-2, with TRBD1 identical over 9 bases. This CDR3 has 16 amino acids. CDR1 is SGHAT and CDR2 is FQNNGV in the germline V gene. CDR3 DNA sequence: TGTGCAAGCAGCTTGGAACAGGGACAGGGATTCACAGAGCAGTTCTTC. This translates into CASSLEQGQGFTEQFF.

Concerning this clonotype itself: A read error may produce the germline difference seen at one junction end. This rearrangement joins TRBV4-1 to TRBJ2-5; no definite D call. The CDR3 consists of 14 residues. Germline CDR1 and CDR2: MGHRA and YSYEKL. CDR3 residues: CASCQNHRKETQYF. In DNA, the CDR3 is TGCGCCAGCTGCCAAAACCACAGAAAAGAGACCCAGTATTTC.

With regard to this clonotype: One end of the junction does not line up with germline, which may come from a read error. The chain couples TRBV11-2 to TRBJ2-7; D not resolved. Per germline, CDR1 SGHAT and CDR2 FQNNGV. The length of the CDR3 is 13 residues. The CDR3: CASRPTCGYKQYF. In DNA, the CDR3 is TGTGCCAGCAGGCCGACATGCGGCTACAAGCAGTACTTC.

This clonotype showed up just once. The CDR3: CASCLEPPGDHTQHF. The CDR3 DNA sequence: TGTGCCAGCTGTTTAGAACCCCCAGGGGACCATACACAGCATTTT. The V and J genes are TRBV11-2 and TRBJ2-3; a possible D gene is TRBD1 (6 bases). The J call is in doubt because the DNA end fits TRBJ1-5 better. Germline V gene sequence: CDR1 SGHAT, CDR2 FQNNGV. The CDR3 covers 15 residues.

Of note for this clonotype: At one boundary the junction diverges from the germline segment, which might be a read error. The V call is TRBV10-1, the J call TRBJ2-1, with TRBD2 as a possible D gene (5 bases). Germline V gene data show CDR1 as WNHNN and CDR2 as SYGVQD (reference sequence). This CDR3 contains 13 residues. The CDR3 is CARSATPSWEQLF. The CDR3, as DNA: TGCGCCAGGAGTGCGACCCCTTCATGGGAGCAGCTCTTC.

The sample holds many counts of this clonotype. The rearrangement links TRBV5-1 to TRBJ2-3, with 11 bases that match TRBD2. The junction had 6 bases not matched to a gene; V was cut back by 2 bases and J by 4 bases. Germline CDR1 and CDR2: SGHRS and YFSETQ. There are 16 residues in the CDR3. The CDR3 DNA follows: TGCGCCAGCAGCTTCTTAGCGGGAGGGGCCTCAGATACGCAGTATTTT. The encoded protein is CASSFLAGGASDTQYF.

This clonotype was counted a few times. One end of the junction is discordant with germline, which a read error may explain. The chain has TRBV5-1 and TRBJ2-1, with 9 bases lining up with TRBD1. The V gene's germline CDR1 is SGHRS and CDR2 YFSETQ. This CDR3 is built from 15 residues. Here the CDR3 DNA reads TGCGCCAGCAGCTTGGTACAGGGGGCCTACAACGAGCAGCTCTTC. As protein: CASSLVQGAYNEQLF.

This clonotype was seen a handful of times. The chain recombines TRBV29-1 with TRBJ1-1; 7 nucleotides align to TRBD1. The CDR3 is 13 amino acids. V was clipped by 5 bases and J by 6 bases; unmatched bases: 9. Per germline, CDR1 SQVTM and CDR2 ANQGSEA. The DNA for the CDR3 is TGCAGCGTTCACAGGGGACTCAGCGCTGAAGCTTTCTTT. Translation: CSVHRGLSAEAFF.

Worth noting for this clonotype: No conserved phenylalanine or tryptophan ends this CDR3, so it is likely a read error. The chain carries TRBV29-1 and TRBJ1-1; 10 bases line up with TRBD1. The CDR3 totals 14 residues. Looked up from germline, CDR1 is SQVTM and CDR2 is ANQGSEA. In nucleotides, the CDR3 is TGCAGAGTCTCGCGACAGGGGGCCCCCACTGAAGCTTTCATT. Protein: CRVSRQGAPTEAFI.

Notes on this clonotype: The missing conserved phenylalanine or tryptophan at the end of this CDR3 makes a read error likely. CDR3 residues: CAGSLGSEDTQYL. For the CDR3, the DNA is TGTGCTGGCAGCTTAGGGTCGGAGGATACGCAGTATTTA. The rearrangement links TRBV11-2 to TRBJ2-3; D is uncertain. CDR1 is SGHAT, CDR2 FQNNGV, per germline. The CDR3 consists of 13 residues.

Remarks on this clonotype: At one of its ends the junction is not consistent with the germline gene, which may arise from a read error. The rearrangement uses TRBV11-2 and TRBJ2-7; D is unresolved. Germline V gives CDR1 SGHAT, CDR2 FQNNGV. The CDR3 has 15 residues. The CDR3: CARSADQVVYYEQYF. The CDR3 bases are TGTGCCAGGAGTGCGGACCAGGTCGTCTATTACGAACAGTACTTC.

As concerns this clonotype: Being one base from a much bigger clone, this may be a read error. V usage is TRBV5-6 and J usage is TRBJ2-7; D gene ambiguous. This CDR3 comprises 14 residues. Germline values: CDR1 SGHDT, CDR2 YYEEEE. The CDR3, as DNA: TGTGCCAGGAGCTTAAAAGGCACCACCTACGAGCAGTACTTC. Translation gives CARSLKGTTYEQYF.

The V gene is TRBV29-1, the J gene TRBJ2-7; weak D call: TRBD2 (5 bases). The ends were cut back, 1 base at V and 2 bases at J, with 18 bases in the middle. The CDR3 contains 16 residues. Germline loops: CDR1 SQVTM, CDR2 ANQGSEA. The CDR3 sequence: CSVEAHSVRVPYEQYF. The CDR3 DNA follows: TGCAGCGTTGAAGCCCATAGCGTGAGGGTCCCCTACGAGCAGTACTTC.

The genes are TRBV14 and TRBJ2-1; the D gene is possibly TRBD1 (5 bases). V lost 4 bases and J lost 5, with 9 bases in between. The CDR3 is made up of 13 amino acids. Germline V gene sequence: CDR1 SGHDN, CDR2 FVKESK. The CDR3 nucleotides read TGTGCCAGCAGCCTTACAGGCCACAATGAGCAGTTCTTC. It is translated as CASSLTGHNEQFF.

This rearrangement joins TRBV6-2 or TRBV6-3 to TRBJ1-2, with TRBD1 as a possible D gene (6 bases). Germline V gene sequence: CDR1 MNHEY, CDR2 SVGEGT. This CDR3 is 15 amino acids long. V lost 6 bases and J lost 2, with 16 bases in between. The CDR3 nucleotides are TGTGCCAGCAGGCGAACGGACAGTACAAACTATGGCTACACCTTC. It yields the protein CASRRTDSTNYGYTF.

As regards this clonotype: A read error is likely, as this CDR3 ends without the conserved phenylalanine or tryptophan. V usage is TRBV28 and J usage is TRBJ1-1; 7 positions match TRBD1. CDR3 length equals 18 residues. J was trimmed by 3 bases and V by 6 bases; bases with no gene match: 19. CDR1 is MDHEN and CDR2 is SYDVKM in the germline V gene. DNA for the CDR3: TGTGCCAGCAGCCTCCTCCCGGGATCGACAGGGATTGACACTGAAGCTTTCTCT. Protein product: CASSLLPGSTGIDTEAFS.

Regarding this clonotype: At one boundary the junction diverges from the germline segment, which might be a read error. The gene calls are TRBV5-4 and TRBJ2-7; D may be TRBD2 (6 bases). The CDR3 sequence is 16 residues long. From germline, CDR1 is SGHNT and CDR2 YYREEE (reference sequence). The CDR3 spells CASSHQEGKGINERYF. Here the CDR3 DNA reads TGTGCCAGCAGCCACCAGGAGGGAAAGGGGATCAACGAGCGGTACTTC.

By proportion, this clonotype is medium-sized. The CDR3 DNA sequence: TGTGCCAGCAGCCCCGGGACCTATGGCTACACCTTC. It encodes CASSPGTYGYTF. This chain links TRBV11-2 with TRBJ1-2; TRBD1 might be the D (5 bases). Germline-derived CDR1 and CDR2 are SGHAT and FQNNGV. The CDR3 extends over 12 amino acids. Trimming took off 5 bases at V and 4 bases at J, with 8 bases between the two ends.

With respect to this clonotype: Relative to the germline gene, one junction end is altered; a read error may explain this. The J gene is TRBJ2-7, the V gene TRBV5-5, with 10 bases lining up with TRBD1. The CDR3 extends over 15 amino acids. Germline V CDR1 and CDR2: SGHKS, YYEKEE (reference sequence). The CDR3 region is CAGSSSGQGNYERYF. In DNA form, the CDR3 reads TGTGCCGGCAGCTCGTCGGGACAGGGGAATTACGAGCGGTACTTC.

Details on this clonotype: At one end, the junction sequence differs from germline, possibly due to a read error. The V gene is TRBV12-3 or TRBV12-4, the J gene TRBJ1-1; D ambiguous. The CDR3 has 14 amino acids. CDR3 bases: TGTGTCAGCAGTCCCTCGTCGGGGTCCACTGAAGTTTTCTTT. This sequence encodes CVSSPSSGSTEVFF.